The following is a T cell receptor (beta chain) sequence with its context. The antigen is undetermined. Repertoires were generated with immunoSEQ multiplex PCR, while TCRdb's copy carries only in-frame clones and drops some. The top ten hold less than 3% of the sample, which has some 140,000 clones, 80% to 90% seen once. This specimen belongs to a study of cytomegalovirus exposure and HLA in healthy donors. The CDR3 consists of 12 residues. The junction had 1 base not matched to a gene; V was cut back by 4 bases and J by 5 bases. Looked up from germline, CDR1 is SNHLY and CDR2 is FYNNEI. Findings of the study overall: Most TCRs appeared rarely, but some public TCRs recurred in many donors.

The J gene is TRBJ2-5, the V gene TRBV2, with 7 bases lining up with TRBD1. The origin of this receptor is a man between 18 and 29 years old in good health and CMV-seronegative. The sequencing input was PBMCs. The CDR3, as DNA: TGTGCCAGCAGTGTACAGGGGGAGACCCAGTACTTC. Translated, it gives CASSVQGETQYF.